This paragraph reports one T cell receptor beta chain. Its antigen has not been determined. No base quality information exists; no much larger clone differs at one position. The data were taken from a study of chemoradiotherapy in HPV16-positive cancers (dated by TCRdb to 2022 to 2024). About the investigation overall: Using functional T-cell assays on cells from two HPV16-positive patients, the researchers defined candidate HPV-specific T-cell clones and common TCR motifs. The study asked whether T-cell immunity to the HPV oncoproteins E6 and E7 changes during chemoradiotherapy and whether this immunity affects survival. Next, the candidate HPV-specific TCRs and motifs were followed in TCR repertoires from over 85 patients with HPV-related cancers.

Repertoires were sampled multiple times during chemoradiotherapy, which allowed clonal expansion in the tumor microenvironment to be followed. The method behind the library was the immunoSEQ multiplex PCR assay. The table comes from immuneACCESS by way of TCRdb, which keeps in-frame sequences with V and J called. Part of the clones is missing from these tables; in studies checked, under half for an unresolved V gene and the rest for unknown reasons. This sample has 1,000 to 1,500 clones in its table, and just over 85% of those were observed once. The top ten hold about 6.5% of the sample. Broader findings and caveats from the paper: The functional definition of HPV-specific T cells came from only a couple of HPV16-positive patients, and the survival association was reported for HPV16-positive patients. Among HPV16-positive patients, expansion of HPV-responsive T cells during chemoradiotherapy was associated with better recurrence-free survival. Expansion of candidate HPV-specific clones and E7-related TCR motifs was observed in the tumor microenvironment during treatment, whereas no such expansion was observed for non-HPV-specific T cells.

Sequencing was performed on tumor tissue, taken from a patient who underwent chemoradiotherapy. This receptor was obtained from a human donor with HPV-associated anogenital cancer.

The nucleotides read TGTGCCAGCAGTGAACAAGGGGCGGCCGACTACGAGCAGTACTTC. Its translation reads: CASSEQGAADYEQYF. The sequence joins TRBV6-1 to TRBJ2-7, and the D gene may be TRBD1, 5 bases matching. The CDR3 contains 15 residues, cysteine and phenylalanine counted. The CDR3 DNA has 45 bases and is translated from base 1. CDR1 and CDR2 were assigned from the germline V gene as MNHNS and SASEGT. V is clipped by 2 bases and J by 3 bases, and the sequence between their germline boundaries is 14 bases long.